This T cell receptor (beta chain) was recorded in a study of monozygotic twins with inflammatory bowel disease. Eight separate reactions per sample served to make cDNA. Each CDR3 protein gets one entry in TCRdb, which reprocessed the 5' RACE reads and gives no DNA. The table lists about 200,000 distinct CDR3 sequences. Germline V gene sequence: CDR1 MDHEN, CDR2 SYDVKM. The CDR3 sequence is 12 residues long. With respect to this clonotype: Its antigen is undetermined.

Points from the study as a whole: The existence of one strong signal or clonotype linked to IBD lacked support.

The sample taken for sequencing was blood. This clonotype was sampled from a human donor with ulcerative colitis or Crohn's disease, or a healthy co-twin of an affected twin (not recorded which). The V and J genes are TRBV28 and TRBJ1-2; TCRdb indicates TRBD1, and absent DNA this call remains unverified. The CDR3 is CASSPDMYGYTF.